The clone carrying this T cell receptor (beta chain) was seen just once. What it binds is unknown. A much larger clone sits a single nucleotide away, making a read error possible. The entry originates in a study of blood T cells in healthy people across ages. Study findings and constraints: Versus aged donors, long-lived donors had higher diversity and more naive CD4+ cells.

Then a second PCR, running about 6 to 12 cycles, was carried out with a sample-barcoded 5' primer and a J-beta primer mix. Per sample, CDR3-containing paired-end reads numbered at least 3 million. TCRdb independently ran MiXCR on the 5' RACE reads; one entry per CDR3 protein. The sample lists 850,000 to 950,000 distinct CDR3 sequences; about 30% were seen once. The sequence came from a woman of 80 years or more in good health. Sample: blood.

CDR3 sequence reads: CSAGGLGGGNYNEQFF. The CDR3 coding sequence is TGCAGTGCTGGGGGACTTGGCGGGGGAAACTACAATGAGCAGTTCTTC. This rearrangement joins TRBV20-1 to TRBJ2-1; TRBD2 matches at 7 bases. The J segment lost 3 bases and the V segment lost 5 bases, leaving 13 bases of the junction unmatched. Germline CDR1 and CDR2: DFQATT and SNEGSKA (reference sequence). CDR3 length: 16 amino acids.